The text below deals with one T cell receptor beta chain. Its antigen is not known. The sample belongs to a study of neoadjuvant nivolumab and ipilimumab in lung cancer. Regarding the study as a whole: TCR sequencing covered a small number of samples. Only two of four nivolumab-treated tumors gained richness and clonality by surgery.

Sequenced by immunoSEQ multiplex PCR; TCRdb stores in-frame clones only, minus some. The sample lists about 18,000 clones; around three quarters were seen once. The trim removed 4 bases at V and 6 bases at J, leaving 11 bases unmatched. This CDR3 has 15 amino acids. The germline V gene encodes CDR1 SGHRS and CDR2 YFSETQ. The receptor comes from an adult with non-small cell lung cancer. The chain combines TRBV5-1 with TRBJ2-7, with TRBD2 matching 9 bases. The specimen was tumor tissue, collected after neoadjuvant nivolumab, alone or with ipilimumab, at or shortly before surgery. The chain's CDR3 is CASSLGYGGRGEQYF. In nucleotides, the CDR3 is TGCGCCAGCAGCCTGGGTTATGGCGGGAGGGGCGAGCAGTACTTC.